The 20 T cell receptor beta chains reported below all come from one sample, sequenced in a study of T-cell memory formation after mild COVID-19 (dated by TCRdb to the early 2020s). Library method: 5' RACE. Reads for this sample came from an Illumina NovaSeq 6000. TCRdb ran its own pipeline on the public reads, namely fastp trimming at Q25 and MiXCR clone calling, and kept in-frame beta chains. Each CDR3 protein gets just one entry, which takes the most common genes and DNA from the rows behind it. Present in this sample are some 31,000 distinct CDR3 sequences, approximately 12% of which were seen just once. Of the sample, 15% falls within the top ten clones. The material sequenced was PBMCs or a T cell subset sorted from them (not recorded which). These TCRs come from an adult woman who had mild COVID-19 (a few samples of this study predate the infection). The sample titles of this study are shuffled in the database, so cell type and time point are left out; the donor was told from shared clones.

The chain is built from TRBV30 and TRBJ2-3; 7 bases agree with TRBD1. The germline V gene has CDR1 GTSNPN and CDR2 SVGIG (reference sequence). Unmatched junction bases numbered 4, after V lost 7 bases and J lost 3 bases. The CDR3 contains 12 residues. The CDR3 DNA is TGTGCCTCTGAACAGGGGACAGATACGCAGTATTTT. Translating it yields CASEQGTDTQYF.

This clonotype was picked up many times. The CDR3 reads CASSNLGTSGSFGNEQFF. CDR3 bases: TGCGCCAGCAGCAATCTCGGGACTAGCGGGAGTTTTGGGAATGAGCAGTTCTTC. The V call is TRBV5-1, the J call TRBJ2-1; TRBD2 matches 14 bases. Losses at the gene ends were 4 bases for V and 7 bases for J; bases not matched to a gene: 13. This CDR3 has 18 residues. Germline CDR1 is SGHRS and CDR2 is YFSETQ.

The sample holds many counts of this clonotype. The chain joins TRBV5-1 to TRBJ2-1, with 9 bases that match TRBD2. CDR3 size: 16 residues. Germline V CDR1 and CDR2: SGHRS, YFSETQ. V lost 0 bases to trimming and J lost 10 bases; unmatched junction nucleotides: 11. This chain's CDR3 is CASSLGVTSGLLEQFF. In DNA, the CDR3 is TGCGCCAGCAGCTTGGGGGTGACTAGCGGCCTTCTCGAGCAGTTCTTC.

This clonotype was detected ten times or more. The chain couples TRBV28 to TRBJ1-5, with 9 positions matching TRBD1. The trim removed 3 bases at V and 7 bases at J, leaving 7 bases unmatched. CDR1 and CDR2 (germline): MDHEN, SYDVKM. The CDR3 totals 15 residues. The CDR3 DNA is TGTGCCAGCAGTTTGGGGACAGGGAATCTACAGCCCCAGCATTTT. Encoded protein: CASSLGTGNLQPQHF.

This chain connects TRBV5-6 to TRBJ2-3, with TRBD1 as a possible D gene (6 bases). Trimming pared 3 bases from V and 3 bases from J, leaving 11 bases between. The CDR3 runs 14 residues. Germline loops: CDR1 SGHDT, CDR2 YYEEEE. The CDR3 is CASSSGTRTDTQYF. The CDR3 coding sequence is TGTGCCAGCAGCTCAGGGACAAGAACAGATACGCAGTATTTT.

There are many counts of this clonotype. The chain recombines TRBV30 with TRBJ1-1; TRBD1 matches at 7 bases. Germline V CDR1 and CDR2: GTSNPN, SVGIG (reference sequence). This CDR3 is 13 amino acids long. Unmatched junction bases numbered 10, after V lost 8 bases and J lost 4 bases. The CDR3 protein is CALYDHRGTEAFF. The CDR3 DNA sequence: TGTGCCCTCTACGACCACAGGGGCACTGAAGCTTTCTTT.

This clonotype was picked up many times. The chain recombines TRBV25-1 with TRBJ2-6; D not resolved. Trimming removed 3 bases at V and 0 bases at J, with 6 bases between. CDR3 length equals 15 residues. CDR1 and CDR2 from the germline V gene are MGHDK and SYGVNS. CDR3 sequence (DNA): TGTGCCAGCAGTGAGCGGTTCTCTGGGGCCAACGTCCTGACTTTC. Amino acid sequence: CASSERFSGANVLTF.

This clonotype was seen a few times. The genes are TRBV5-6 and TRBJ2-1; no clear D gene. CDR3 length: 15 amino acids. V gave up 0 bases and J gave up 4 bases, with 11 bases separating them. From germline, CDR1 is SGHDT and CDR2 YYEEEE. CDR3 sequence reads: CASSLAGVVYNEQFF. CDR3 bases: TGTGCCAGCAGCTTGGCGGGTGTGGTTTACAATGAGCAGTTCTTC.

This clonotype has ten or more counts. The chain carries TRBV5-4 and TRBJ2-1; D might be TRBD1 (6 bases). Germline assignment: CDR1 SGHNT and CDR2 YYREEE (reference sequence). Trimming removed 3 bases from V and 7 bases from J, with 20 bases in between. The length of the CDR3 is 16 residues. Here the CDR3 reads CASSSNHRVLGNEQFF. The DNA of the CDR3 is TGTGCCAGCAGCTCCAACCACAGGGTCCTGGGGAATGAGCAGTTCTTC.

The sample holds many counts of this clonotype. The V call is TRBV5-4, the J call TRBJ2-3; 10 bases are shared with TRBD2. This CDR3 is 17 amino acids long. Trimming removed 4 bases from V and 0 bases from J; junction bases left unmatched: 8. Looked up from germline, CDR1 is SGHNT and CDR2 is YYREEE (reference sequence). CDR3 nucleotides: TGTGCCAGCAGCCCCCCGGGACTAGCGACAAGCACAGATACGCAGTATTTT. Its translation: CASSPPGLATSTDTQYF.

This clonotype was observed many times. The chain combines TRBV5-1 with TRBJ1-4; D may be TRBD1 (5 bases). The V end lost 4 bases, the J end lost 8 bases, and 15 bases lay between the germline ends. In germline, CDR1 is SGHRS, CDR2 YFSETQ. CDR3 length equals 14 residues. The CDR3 loop reads CASSLSTGREKLFF. DNA of the CDR3: TGCGCCAGCAGCCTGAGTACAGGAAGGGAAAAACTGTTTTTT.

This clonotype appeared many times. The gene calls are TRBV20-1 and TRBJ2-2; D possibly corresponds to TRBD2 (6 bases). Trimming took 5 bases from V and 0 from J, leaving 10 bases between them. The length of the CDR3 is 14 residues. Germline CDR1 is DFQATT and CDR2 is SNEGSKA (reference sequence). The CDR3 reads CSASSETNTGELFF. The CDR3 nucleotides are TGCAGTGCTTCTAGCGAGACGAACACCGGGGAGCTGTTTTTT.

This clonotype was detected ten times or more. This chain joins TRBV5-1 and TRBJ2-3; 11 nucleotides align to TRBD1. The CDR3 has 16 residues. From germline, CDR1 is SGHRS and CDR2 YFSETQ. V was clipped by 4 bases and J by 4 bases; unmatched bases: 8. The CDR3 region has the DNA TGCGCCAGCAGCGGGACCCCGGGACAGGGGGCAGATACGCAGTATTTT. Translation: CASSGTPGQGADTQYF.

In its sample, this clonotype was seen many times. The chain has TRBV6-6 and TRBJ2-1, with D possibly being TRBD1 or TRBD2 (6 bases each). Trimming removed 5 bases at V and 6 bases at J, with 11 bases between. Germline-derived CDR1 and CDR2 are MNHNY and SVGAGI (reference sequence). This CDR3 spans 13 amino acids. The CDR3 sequence: CASSLGGINEQFF. DNA for the CDR3: TGTGCCAGCAGTCTAGGGGGGATCAATGAGCAGTTCTTC.

The gene calls are TRBV19 and TRBJ1-2; 10 positions match TRBD1. Germline loops: CDR1 LNHDA, CDR2 SQIVND (reference sequence). The CDR3 spans 14 residues. V gave up 7 bases and J gave up 2 bases; unmatched junction bases: 4. CDR3 region: CASMGQGINYGYTF. As DNA, the CDR3 is TGTGCCAGTATGGGACAGGGGATCAACTATGGCTACACCTTC.

This clonotype appeared many times. CDR3 sequence reads: CASRPTRTDTQYF. Here the CDR3 DNA reads TGTGCCAGCAGGCCCACCCGCACAGATACGCAGTATTTT. This rearrangement joins TRBV6-5 to TRBJ2-3; D is uncertain. V lost 6 bases to trimming and J lost 1 base, with 8 bases between them. Germline CDR1 reads MNHEY; CDR2 reads SVGAGI. The CDR3 loop spans 13 amino acids.

This clonotype showed up many times. This rearrangement joins TRBV3-1 to TRBJ2-3; 7 bases line up with TRBD2. The V segment lost 4 bases and the J segment 0 bases; nucleotides outside the gene matches: 4. Germline CDR1 is LGHDT and CDR2 is YNNKEL (reference sequence). The CDR3 consists of 15 residues. The CDR3 loop reads CASSPGTTSTDTQYF. The CDR3 region has the DNA TGTGCCAGCAGCCCGGGGACTACTAGCACAGATACGCAGTATTTT.

This clonotype was counted a single time. The rearrangement joins TRBV30 to TRBJ2-7; the D gene could be TRBD1 or TRBD2 (5 bases each). Trimming cost V 1 base and J 3 bases, with 10 bases left between them. This CDR3 spans 13 amino acids. Per germline, CDR1 GTSNPN and CDR2 SVGIG (reference sequence). CDR3 bases: TGTGCCTGGAGTGGGAATGGGGGCTACGAGCAGTACTTC. Translating it yields CAWSGNGGYEQYF.

This clonotype was seen ten or more times. The V call is TRBV14, the J call TRBJ1-6; unclear D gene. Germline assignment: CDR1 SGHDN and CDR2 FVKESK. The CDR3 runs 14 residues. Deletions cut 4 bases from V and 11 bases from J, with 15 bases between. The CDR3 protein is CASSPDTFGAPLHF. CDR3 nucleotides: TGTGCCAGCAGCCCTGACACCTTCGGCGCACCCCTCCACTTT.

The chain has TRBV11-3 and TRBJ2-1, with D unresolved. V was trimmed by 5 bases and J by 3 bases, leaving 8 bases between them. Germline V CDR1 and CDR2: SGHNT, YENEEA. The CDR3 is made up of 13 amino acids. The CDR3, as DNA: TGTGCCAGCAGCCTCAGTAACTACAATGAGCAGTTCTTC. This sequence encodes CASSLSNYNEQFF.